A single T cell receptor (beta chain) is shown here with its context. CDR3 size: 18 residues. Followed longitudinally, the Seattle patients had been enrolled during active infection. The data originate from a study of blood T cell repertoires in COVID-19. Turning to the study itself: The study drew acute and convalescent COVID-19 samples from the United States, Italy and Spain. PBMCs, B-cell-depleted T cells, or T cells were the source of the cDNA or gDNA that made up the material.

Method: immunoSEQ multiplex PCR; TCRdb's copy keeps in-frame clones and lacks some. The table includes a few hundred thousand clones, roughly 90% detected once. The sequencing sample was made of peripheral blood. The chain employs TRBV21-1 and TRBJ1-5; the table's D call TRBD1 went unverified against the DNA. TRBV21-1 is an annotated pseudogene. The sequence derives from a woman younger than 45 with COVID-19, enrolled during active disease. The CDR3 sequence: CASSKVLKRAGEDQPQHF. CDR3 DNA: TGTGCCAGCAGCAAAGTTCTAAAACGGGCAGGGGAAGATCAGCCCCAGCATTTT.